This TCR beta chain was profiled in a study of technical replicates of blood from a few donors. Losses at the gene ends were 4 bases for V and 9 bases for J; bases not matched to a gene: 7. Germline V lookup: CDR1 MGHRA, CDR2 YSYEKL. The CDR3 has 14 amino acids. Only in-frame clones appear in the TCRdb table, and some are missing; sequencing was by immunoSEQ multiplex PCR. The table records almost 90,000 clones, approximately 94% of them present only once. The receptor's source is a human donor in good health. The V gene is TRBV4-1, the J gene TRBJ2-3; 10 nucleotides line up with TRBD2. The sample consisted of T cells isolated from PBMCs. CDR3 in amino acids: CASSLLAGGDTQYF. CDR3 nucleotide sequence: TGCGCCAGCAGCCTATTAGCGGGGGGTGACACGCAGTATTTT.